The 23 T cell receptor beta chains below all came from one sample that was sequenced in a study of T cell changes during pregnancy in multiple sclerosis. Profiling relied on immunoSEQ multiplex PCR, and the TCRdb table lists in-frame clones only, not all of them. The table lists 36,000 or so clones, approximately 90% of them singletons, with over 9% in the top ten. The source was CD8+ T cells from peripheral blood mononuclear cells, collected in the third trimester of pregnancy. These TCRs come from a female donor with multiple sclerosis, enrolled in a pregnancy study.

The J gene is TRBJ1-3, the V gene TRBV6-5; TRBD1 matches 7 bases. Germline loops: CDR1 MNHEY, CDR2 SVGAGI. The CDR3 contains 15 residues. Losses at the gene ends were 5 bases for V and 1 base for J; bases not matched to a gene: 5. The CDR3 region is CASSASTGSGNTIYF. The CDR3 DNA reads TGTGCCAGCAGTGCCTCGACAGGGTCTGGAAACACCATATATTTT.

The chain employs TRBV18 and TRBJ2-3, with D tentatively TRBD1 (6 bases). V lost 2 bases and J lost 0, with 12 bases in between. This CDR3 has 16 residues. Looked up from germline, CDR1 is KGHSH and CDR2 is LQKENI. CDR3 sequence reads: CASSPEQGPSTDTQYF. Written as DNA, the CDR3 is TGTGCCAGCTCACCAGAACAGGGACCTAGCACAGATACGCAGTATTTT. Looking up the rest from reference TRBV18 and TRBJ2-3 gives the full variable domain: NAGVMQNPRHLVRRRGQEARLRCSPMKGHSHVYWYRQLPEEGLKFMVYLQKENIIDESGMPKERFSAEFPKEGPSILRIQQVVRGDSAAYFCASSPEQGPSTDTQYFGPGTRLTVL.

The chain uses TRBV7-6 and TRBJ2-7; perhaps TRBD1 as D (6 bases). The CDR3 has 14 residues. Germline loops: CDR1 SGHVS, CDR2 FNYEAQ. Trimming left V 4 bases short and J 2 bases short, with 12 bases between. The CDR3: CASSSRRDTYEQYF. The CDR3 coding sequence is TGTGCCAGCAGCTCCCGCCGGGACACCTACGAGCAGTACTTC.

The V gene is TRBV27, the J gene TRBJ2-2; 7 bases agree with TRBD2. With 4 bases clipped from V and 4 bases from J, the junction kept 9 bases outside the gene matches. The CDR3 totals 16 residues. CDR1 is MNHEY, CDR2 SMNVEV, per germline (reference sequence). CDR3 in amino acids: CASSWAWAGVTGELFF. The CDR3 nucleotides read TGTGCCAGCAGTTGGGCGTGGGCGGGAGTCACCGGGGAGCTGTTTTTT.

This chain connects TRBV5-1 to TRBJ2-3; perhaps TRBD1 as D (7 bases). Germline V lookup: CDR1 SGHRS, CDR2 YFSETQ. V was trimmed by 4 bases and J by 1 base, leaving 16 bases between them. The CDR3 has 16 residues. DNA of the CDR3: TGCGCCAGCAGCCCACCCCAGGGGGGAGGCACAGATACGCAGTATTTT. Translated, it gives CASSPPQGGGTDTQYF.

Here the CDR3 DNA reads TGTGCCAGCAGCTTAAACGGCTATGGCTACACCTTC. It yields the protein CASSLNGYGYTF. The chain joins TRBV11-2 to TRBJ1-2; D is unclear. CDR1 and CDR2 from the germline V gene are SGHAT and FQNNGV. Trimming took off 2 bases at V and 4 bases at J, with 5 bases between the two ends. This CDR3 has 12 amino acids.

The rearrangement uses TRBV19 and TRBJ2-7; tentatively, D is TRBD1 (6 bases). Trimming pared 5 bases from V and 6 bases from J, leaving 20 bases between. CDR3 length equals 15 residues. CDR1 and CDR2 from the germline V gene are LNHDA and SQIVND (reference sequence). Here the CDR3 DNA reads TGTGCCAGTAGTTCCCCCGGGGACACCACCGGCGAGCAGTACTTC. This encodes CASSSPGDTTGEQYF. Variable domain in full (rest from reference TRBV19 and TRBJ2-7): DGGITQSPKYLFRKEGQNVTLSCEQNLNHDAMYWYRQDPGQGLRLIYYSQIVNDFQKGDIAEGYSVSREKKESFPLTVTSAQKNPTAFYLCASSSPGDTTGEQYFGPGTRLTVT.

The chain combines TRBV7-9 with TRBJ2-7, with D uncertain. Germline CDR1 and CDR2: SEHNR and FQNEAQ (reference sequence). V lost 4 bases and J 1 base, leaving 8 bases between the germline ends. The CDR3 is 13 amino acids. Written as DNA, the CDR3 is TGTGCCAGCAGCTCGCAGGATTCCTACGAGCAGTACTTC. Amino acid sequence: CASSSQDSYEQYF.

The chain uses TRBV11-2 and TRBJ2-1, with TRBD2 matching 11 bases. The germline V gene has CDR1 SGHAT and CDR2 FQNNGV. Losses at the gene ends were 2 bases for V and 5 bases for J; bases not matched to a gene: 14. This CDR3 is built from 19 residues. This CDR3 is CASSLPMWVAGGPDNEQFF. The CDR3 DNA reads TGTGCCAGCAGCTTACCTATGTGGGTAGCGGGAGGGCCAGACAATGAGCAGTTCTTC.

This chain links TRBV7-9 with TRBJ2-3; 9 nucleotides match TRBD1. Looked up from germline, CDR1 is SEHNR and CDR2 is FQNEAQ (reference sequence). This CDR3 spans 15 amino acids. V shed 4 bases and J 4 bases; nucleotides not matched to a gene: 6. The CDR3 bases are TGTGCCAGCAGCTGGGAGGGACAGGGTGCAGATACGCAGTATTTT. Protein: CASSWEGQGADTQYF.

The chain recombines TRBV30 with TRBJ2-1; TRBD2 matches 13 bases. Germline V gives CDR1 GTSNPN, CDR2 SVGIG (reference sequence). This CDR3 has 15 amino acids. V shed 5 bases and J 7 bases; nucleotides not matched to a gene: 8. The CDR3 bases are TGTGCCTGGGGTTGGACTAGCGGGAGCCTAAATGAGCAGTTCTTC. Its translation is CAWGWTSGSLNEQFF.

The chain uses TRBV5-5 and TRBJ1-5; D might be TRBD1 (6 bases). This CDR3 contains 15 residues. V gave up 3 bases and J gave up 0 bases, with 10 bases separating them. Germline CDR1 is SGHKS and CDR2 is YYEKEE (reference sequence). CDR3 DNA sequence: TGTGCCAGCAGCTGGACAGTTAATAGCAATCAGCCCCAGCATTTT. Protein: CASSWTVNSNQPQHF.

V gene TRBV15 combines with J gene TRBJ2-1, with 10 bases aligning to TRBD2. Trimming removed 8 bases from V and 2 bases from J; junction bases left unmatched: 12. The CDR3 has 17 amino acids. Germline assignment: CDR1 LNHNV and CDR2 YYDKDF (reference sequence). The CDR3: CATAGGRGTSAYNEQFF. In DNA form, the CDR3 reads TGTGCCACCGCGGGGGGCCGGGGGACTAGCGCCTACAATGAGCAGTTCTTC.

This rearrangement joins TRBV5-8 to TRBJ1-4; TRBD1 might be the D (6 bases). Trimming took off 4 bases at V and 5 bases at J, with 15 bases between the two ends. Germline CDR1 and CDR2: SGHTS and YDEGEE. The CDR3 runs 15 residues. DNA for the CDR3: TGTGCCAGCAGCGGGGCACAGGGCGAGAATGAAAAACTGTTTTTT. Translated: CASSGAQGENEKLFF.

The chain has TRBV6-1 and TRBJ1-2; D not resolved. Per the germline V gene, CDR1 is MNHNS and CDR2 is SASEGT. V shed 5 bases and J shed 9 bases, with 10 bases lying between them. This CDR3 is built from 11 residues. The DNA for the CDR3 is TGTGCCAGCAGTCGAGGGTTAAGCTACACCTTC. It yields the protein CASSRGLSYTF.

The chain recombines TRBV6-1 with TRBJ1-6; D gene ambiguous. CDR1 and CDR2 (germline): MNHNS, SASEGT. The germline V and J ends were trimmed by 6 bases and 9 bases, with 12 bases remaining between them. The CDR3 is 13 residues long. The CDR3 bases are TGTGCCAGCAGAGGAGGGAACGGTTCACCCCTCCACTTT. Its translation is CASRGGNGSPLHF.

The chain links TRBV14 to TRBJ1-5; D is perhaps TRBD1 (6 bases). The germline V gene has CDR1 SGHDN and CDR2 FVKESK. V was trimmed by 2 bases and J by 4 bases, leaving 6 bases between them. This CDR3 has 13 amino acids. Here the CDR3 DNA reads TGTGCCAGCAGCCAAACAGGGAATCAGCCCCAGCATTTT. It codes for CASSQTGNQPQHF.

This chain links TRBV2 with TRBJ1-5; perhaps TRBD1 as D (5 bases). The CDR3 is 17 residues long. CDR1 is SNHLY and CDR2 is FYNNEI in the germline V gene. V lost 1 base, J lost 7 bases, and 20 bases lay in between. The CDR3 protein is CASSEGPRLTGDQPQHF. As DNA, the CDR3 is TGTGCCAGCAGTGAAGGTCCACGGTTGACGGGGGACCAGCCCCAGCATTTT.

This sequence joins TRBV7-9 and TRBJ1-1; no clear D gene. The V end lost 5 bases, the J end lost 8 bases, and 3 bases lay between the germline ends. The CDR3 loop spans 9 amino acids. Germline lookup yields CDR1 SEHNR and CDR2 FQNEAQ (reference sequence). The CDR3 region is CASSPEAFF. The CDR3 DNA sequence: TGTGCCAGCAGCCCGGAAGCTTTCTTT. The full variable domain, rest sourced from reference TRBV7-9 and TRBJ1-1, is DTGVSQNPRHKITKRGQNVTFRCDPISEHNRLYWYRQTLGQGPEFLTYFQNEAQLEKSRLLSDRFSAERPKGSFSTLEIQRTEQGDSAMYLCASSPEAFFGQGTRLTVV.

The chain is built from TRBV27 and TRBJ1-2; 9 positions agree with TRBD1. CDR3 length: 14 amino acids. The trim removed 2 bases at V and 6 bases at J, leaving 4 bases unmatched. Germline V lookup: CDR1 MNHEY, CDR2 SMNVEV (reference sequence). The CDR3 loop is CASSLGRTGDGYTF. CDR3 nucleotides: TGTGCCAGCAGTTTAGGGAGGACAGGGGATGGCTACACCTTC.

This chain links TRBV11-2 with TRBJ2-7, with D tentatively TRBD1 (7 bases). The V and J ends lost 1 base and 3 bases respectively, with 10 bases between them. Per the germline V gene, CDR1 is SGHAT and CDR2 is FQNNGV. The CDR3 runs to 14 residues. The CDR3 region has the DNA TGTGCCAGCAGCTTAGGCGGGACAGACTACGAGCAGTACTTC. The encoded protein is CASSLGGTDYEQYF.

V usage is TRBV19 and J usage is TRBJ1-5; unclear D gene. Trimming left V 3 bases short and J 5 bases short, with 11 bases between. Germline CDR1 and CDR2: LNHDA and SQIVND (reference sequence). This CDR3 contains 14 residues. The DNA for the CDR3 is TGTGCCAGTAGTATGTGGGGAGGCGATCAGCCCCAGCATTTT. It translates to CASSMWGGDQPQHF.

The count of this clone is one. This chain connects TRBV7-9 to TRBJ2-1; 7 bases are a match to TRBD2. Unmatched junction bases numbered 7, after V lost 0 bases and J lost 8 bases. The CDR3 sequence is 15 residues long. Germline assignment: CDR1 SEHNR and CDR2 FQNEAQ (reference sequence). The CDR3 is CASSLAGGRRDEQFF. The CDR3 DNA follows: TGTGCCAGCAGCTTAGCCGGCGGGAGAAGGGATGAGCAGTTCTTC.